This T cell receptor (beta chain) was profiled in a study of cytomegalovirus exposure and HLA in healthy donors. On the study more broadly: Approximately 81% of 300 to 450 genotyped donors fell in the Caucasian-associated ancestry cluster.

PCR amplification relied on 60 Vbeta primers (plus 13 Jbeta primers). Using immunoSEQ multiplex PCR, the repertoire was profiled, and TCRdb retains in-frame clones only, with some absent. The sample contains 190,000 or so clones, over 75% of which appear only once. Germline V gene sequence: CDR1 SQVTM, CDR2 ANQGSEA. Trimming cost V 4 bases and J 4 bases, with 10 bases left between them. This CDR3 has 12 residues. V is TRBV29-1 and J is TRBJ2-5, with a possible D match to TRBD1 (5 bases). The TCR comes from a woman aged 45 to 65 in good health and CMV-seropositive. Material: PBMCs. The CDR3 loop reads CSVVLTGETQYF. The CDR3 DNA sequence: TGCAGCGTTGTCCTCACAGGAGAGACCCAGTACTTC.